This T cell receptor (beta chain) stems from a study of T-cell memory formation after mild COVID-19. The wider study: Largely donor-specific TCR clusters were found. General study results and limits: Chiefly within CM and EM were the contracting CD4+ clones; CD8+ ones were within EMRA. Memory sampled before infection contained some responding clones, suggesting cross-reactive memory joined.

Trimming removed 0 bases from V and 5 bases from J, with 11 bases in between. The V gene's germline CDR1 is LGHNA and CDR2 YSLEER. This CDR3 contains 14 residues. TCRdb reanalysed the 5' RACE reads using MiXCR and keeps one entry per CDR3 protein. The data hold tens of thousands of distinct CDR3 sequences, with approximately 16% observed a single time. This clonotype qualifies as medium-sized (0.01 to 0.1%). The antigen is undetermined. The sequence was collected from an adult who had mild COVID-19 (a few samples of this study predate the infection). Cell type and time point are not known. This rearrangement joins TRBV4-3 to TRBJ2-7, with D uncertain. Input material: PBMCs or a T cell subset sorted from them (not recorded which). CDR3 bases: TGCGCCAGCAGCCAAGATCACGAAGCCGACGAGCAGTACTTC. Its translation is CASSQDHEADEQYF.